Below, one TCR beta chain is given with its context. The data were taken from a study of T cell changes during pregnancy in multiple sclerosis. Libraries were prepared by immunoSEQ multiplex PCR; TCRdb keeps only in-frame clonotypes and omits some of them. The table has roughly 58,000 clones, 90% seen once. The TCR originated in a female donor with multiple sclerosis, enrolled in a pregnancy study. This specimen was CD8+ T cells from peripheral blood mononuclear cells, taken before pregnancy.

CDR3 bases: TGTGCCAGCAGCTTAGGGGGCCCGTTTAGGGGCTGGACTGAAGCTTTCTTT. Translation: CASSLGGPFRGWTEAFF. V gene TRBV7-6 combines with J gene TRBJ1-1; weak D call: TRBD1 (5 bases). The V gene lost 1 base and the J gene lost 5 bases, with 20 bases spanning the gap. This CDR3 comprises 17 residues. Germline values: CDR1 SGHVS, CDR2 FNYEAQ. The entire variable domain, with the rest obtained from reference TRBV7-6 and TRBJ1-1, is as follows: GAGVSQSPRYKVTKRGQDVALRCDPISGHVSLYWYRQALGQGPEFLTYFNYEAQQDKSGLPNDRFSAERPEGSISTLTIQRTEQRDSAMYRCASSLGGPFRGWTEAFFGQGTRLTVV.